A selection of T cell receptor beta chains follows, all from one sample in a study of blood T cell repertoires in COVID-19. TCRdb's copy holds only in-frame clones and misses some; the assay was immunoSEQ multiplex PCR. The repertoire includes about 200,000 clones, roughly 90% of them detected once, and approximately 2.1% sits in the top ten. Sequenced material: peripheral blood. These receptors were obtained from a man younger than 45 who had recovered from COVID-19. The CDR3 runs from the conserved cysteine through the conserved F or W. D genes are given only for firm matches. Clone size, where shown, is once, few, many, or a class for clones that have expanded.

d_gene,v_gene,abundance,j_gene,CDR3aa,CDR3nt
.,TRBV4-2,.,TRBJ1-3,CASSQVLGGGNTIYF,TGTGCCAGCAGCCAAGTTCTGGGGGGAGGAAACACCATATATTTT
.,TRBV5-1,.,TRBJ2-7,CASGSEGYEQYF,TGCGCCTCCGGGAGCGAGGGTTACGAGCAGTACTTC
.,TRBV5-1,.,TRBJ1-1,CASSLVDTNTEAFF,TGCGCCAGCAGCTTGGTAGACACCAACACTGAAGCTTTCTTT
.,TRBV6-6,many,TRBJ1-5,CASSQGTSNQPQHF,TGTGCCAGCAGCCAGGGGACCAGCAATCAGCCCCAGCATTTT
TRBD2,TRBV2,.,TRBJ2-5,CASSVNVGGGQETQYF,TGTGCCAGCAGTGTGAATGTTGGGGGGGGGCAAGAGACCCAGTACTTC
TRBD1,TRBV19,.,TRBJ2-6,CASSIQGQGRLGANVLTF,TGTGCCAGTAGTATTCAGGGACAGGGTCGGCTTGGGGCCAACGTCCTGACTTTC
.,TRBV7-9,few,TRBJ1-4,CASSLQGSSEKLFF,TGTGCCAGCAGCTTACAGGGGTCGAGTGAAAAACTGTTTTTT
.,TRBV19,once,TRBJ1-5,CASRWEGGTNQPQHF,TGTGCCAGTAGATGGGAAGGGGGTACAAATCAGCCCCAGCATTTT
TRBD2,TRBV9,once,TRBJ2-3,CASSEGPSGVDTQYF,TGTGCCAGCAGCGAGGGGCCTAGCGGGGTTGATACGCAGTATTTT
TRBD1,TRBV5-6,.,TRBJ2-7,CASIGGLGSYEQYF,TGTGCCAGCATAGGGGGCCTGGGATCCTACGAGCAGTACTTC
.,TRBV5-5,.,TRBJ1-2,CASSRLGQTNYGYTF,TGTGCCAGCAGCCGACTCGGACAGACAAACTATGGCTACACCTTC
.,TRBV27,.,TRBJ2-7,CASSLFGGYEQYF,TGTGCCAGCAGTTTATTTGGGGGGTACGAGCAGTACTTC
.,TRBV2,.,TRBJ1-5,CASSVASDTLSNQPQHF,TGTGCCAGCAGTGTCGCCTCGGACACCCTTAGCAATCAGCCCCAGCATTTT
.,TRBV19,.,TRBJ1-2,CASSIDRVHRGYGYTF,TGTGCCAGTAGTATAGATCGGGTCCACCGGGGCTATGGCTACACCTTC
.,TRBV7-2,.,TRBJ2-3,CASSATSTDTQYF,TGTGCCAGCAGCGCGACTAGCACAGATACGCAGTATTTT
.,TRBV2,.,TRBJ1-3,CASRGPSGNTIYF,TGTGCCAGCAGGGGGCCCTCTGGAAACACCATATATTTT
.,TRBV7-6,.,TRBJ1-1,CASSFISGVDTEAFF,TGTGCCAGCAGCTTTATATCGGGGGTGGACACTGAAGCTTTCTTT
TRBD1,TRBV5-1,once,TRBJ1-2,CASSLYSDRGDGYTF,TGCGCCAGCAGCTTGTACTCCGACAGGGGGGACGGCTACACCTTC
.,TRBV5-4,.,TRBJ2-7,CASSSGPYEQYF,TGTGCCAGCAGTTCAGGGCCCTACGAGCAGTACTTC
.,TRBV5-1,.,TRBJ2-2,CASSHAGGARTGELFF,TGCGCCAGCAGCCATGCGGGCGGGGCACGCACCGGGGAGCTGTTTTTT
TRBD1,TRBV5-8,.,TRBJ2-5,CASNRQGPQETQYF,TGTGCCAGTAACCGACAGGGGCCCCAAGAGACCCAGTACTTC
.,TRBV18,.,TRBJ2-2,CASSPGASASGGELFF,TGTGCCAGCTCACCTGGGGCATCCGCAAGTGGCGGGGAGCTGTTTTTT
TRBD2,TRBV28,many,TRBJ2-2,CASSLWRLAGGPGELFF,TGTGCCAGCAGTTTATGGAGACTAGCGGGGGGGCCCGGGGAGCTGTTTTTT
.,TRBV7-8,.,TRBJ2-7,CASSSGWGPYEQYF,TGTGCCAGCAGCTCTGGGTGGGGGCCCTACGAGCAGTACTTC
.,TRBV3-1/TRBV3-2,.,TRBJ2-7,CASSPQASYEQYF,TGTGCCAGCAGCCCACAGGCCTCCTACGAGCAGTACTTC
.,TRBV9,.,TRBJ2-3,CASSSLYTDTQYF,TGTGCCAGCAGCAGCCTATACACAGATACGCAGTATTTT
TRBD1,TRBV6-4,.,TRBJ2-2,CASSEQGATGELFF,TGTGCCAGCAGTGAACAGGGGGCTACCGGGGAGCTGTTTTTT
TRBD1,TRBV29-1,.,TRBJ1-2,CSATEPRRGREASSNGYTF,TGCAGCGCTACCGAGCCCCGCAGGGGGCGCGAAGCATCCTCAAATGGCTACACCTTC
TRBD2,TRBV5-4,.,TRBJ2-1,CASSLGRGGASYNEQFF,TGTGCCAGCAGCTTGGGGCGCGGGGGGGCCTCCTACAATGAGCAGTTCTTC
TRBD1,TRBV5-1,.,TRBJ1-2,CASRRQGPNYGYTF,TGCGCCAGCAGACGACAGGGGCCAAACTATGGCTACACCTTC
TRBD1,TRBV14,.,TRBJ1-4,CASSPRTGPEKLFF,TGTGCCAGCAGTCCCAGGACAGGGCCTGAAAAACTGTTTTTT
.,TRBV19,.,TRBJ1-5,CASSIFSVGNQPQHF,TGTGCCAGTAGTATATTCAGTGTCGGCAATCAGCCCCAGCATTTT
.,TRBV6-1,.,TRBJ1-4,CASSEAFLGRGNEKLFF,TGTGCCAGCAGTGAAGCGTTTTTGGGCCGAGGGAATGAAAAACTGTTTTTT
TRBD1,TRBV2,.,TRBJ1-1,CASSGDRGLGTEAFF,TGTGCCAGCAGTGGGGACAGGGGATTGGGCACTGAAGCTTTCTTT
.,TRBV11-1,.,TRBJ1-1,CASSLWASYDEAFF,TGTGCCAGCAGCTTATGGGCTAGCTACGACGAAGCTTTCTTT
.,TRBV4-3,.,TRBJ2-3,CASSYRQTGDTQYF,TGCGCCAGCAGCTACCGGCAGACGGGAGATACGCAGTATTTT
TRBD2,TRBV4-2,.,TRBJ2-3,CASSQAPPLAGGSDTQYF,TGTGCCAGCAGCCAAGCGCCCCCCCTAGCGGGGGGATCAGATACGCAGTATTTT
TRBD1,TRBV19,.,TRBJ1-5,CATRQGEVGQHF,TGTGCCACCCGACAGGGGGAGGTGGGCCAGCATTTT
.,TRBV9,.,TRBJ2-2,CASSDQGRNTGELFF,TGTGCCAGCAGCGACCAGGGGAGGAACACCGGGGAGCTGTTTTTT
TRBD2,TRBV7-6,.,TRBJ2-1,CASSPRGSGGLYPYNEQFF,TGTGCCAGCAGCCCCCGGGGTAGCGGGGGGCTCTACCCCTACAATGAGCAGTTCTTC
.,TRBV6-2/TRBV6-3,many,TRBJ1-1,CASSYGSGSAEAFF,TGTGCCAGCAGTTACGGCAGCGGCAGCGCTGAAGCTTTCTTT
TRBD1,TRBV15,.,TRBJ2-7,CATSTRTGSYEQYF,TGTGCCACCAGCACACGGACAGGCTCCTACGAGCAGTACTTC
TRBD2,TRBV7-9,.,TRBJ2-1,CASSLVGTSVSSYNEQFF,TGTGCCAGCAGCTTAGTGGGGACTAGCGTAAGCTCCTACAATGAGCAGTTCTTC
.,TRBV7-6,.,TRBJ2-5,CASSVRGPSAQETQYF,TGTGCCAGCAGCGTTAGGGGCCCTAGCGCCCAAGAGACCCAGTACTTC
.,TRBV5-4,.,TRBJ2-3,CASSAFSNSYTDTQYF,TGTGCCAGCAGCGCTTTCTCCAACAGTTACACAGATACGCAGTATTTT
.,TRBV27,.,TRBJ2-6,CASVGHNSGANVLTF,TGTGCCAGCGTGGGGCATAACTCTGGGGCCAACGTCCTGACTTTC
TRBD1,TRBV5-1,.,TRBJ1-3,CASSSFGTAGNTIYF,TGCGCCAGCAGCAGTTTCGGGACAGCGGGAAACACCATATATTTT
TRBD1,TRBV30,few,TRBJ2-5,CAWSGTGYEETQYF,TGTGCCTGGAGTGGGACAGGGTACGAAGAGACCCAGTACTTC
TRBD2,TRBV10-3,.,TRBJ2-1,CAISESVRTSSYNEQFF,TGTGCCATCAGTGAGTCTGTACGGACTAGCTCCTACAATGAGCAGTTCTTC
TRBD1,TRBV9,once,TRBJ2-3,CASSGTGGQSSDTQYF,TGTGCCAGCAGCGGAACAGGGGGCCAATCCTCAGATACGCAGTATTTT
TRBD1,TRBV19,.,TRBJ2-6,CASPLRDRGHSGANVLTF,TGTGCCAGCCCTCTCCGGGACAGGGGGCACTCTGGGGCCAACGTCCTGACTTTC
.,TRBV5-4,.,TRBJ2-1,CASSLDGLNLNEQFF,TGTGCCAGCAGCTTGGACGGACTGAACCTCAATGAGCAGTTCTTC
.,TRBV5-1,.,TRBJ1-5,CASSLASNQPQHF,TGCGCCAGCAGCTTGGCCTCCAATCAGCCCCAGCATTTT
.,TRBV14,.,TRBJ2-3,CASSQLLGRDTQYF,TGTGCCAGCAGCCAGCTACTAGGGAGGGATACGCAGTATTTT
TRBD2,TRBV5-1,once,TRBJ2-5,CASSLGRGGVYPNRETQYF,TGCGCCAGCAGCTTGGGACGTGGGGGGGTTTATCCTAACAGGGAGACCCAGTACTTC
TRBD1,TRBV15,.,TRBJ1-1,CATSTDRGNTEAFF,TGTGCCACCAGCACCGACAGGGGGAACACTGAAGCTTTCTTT
.,TRBV24-1,.,TRBJ1-4,CATSEAGHYNEKLFF,TGTGCCACCAGTGAAGCAGGTCATTATAATGAAAAACTGTTTTTT